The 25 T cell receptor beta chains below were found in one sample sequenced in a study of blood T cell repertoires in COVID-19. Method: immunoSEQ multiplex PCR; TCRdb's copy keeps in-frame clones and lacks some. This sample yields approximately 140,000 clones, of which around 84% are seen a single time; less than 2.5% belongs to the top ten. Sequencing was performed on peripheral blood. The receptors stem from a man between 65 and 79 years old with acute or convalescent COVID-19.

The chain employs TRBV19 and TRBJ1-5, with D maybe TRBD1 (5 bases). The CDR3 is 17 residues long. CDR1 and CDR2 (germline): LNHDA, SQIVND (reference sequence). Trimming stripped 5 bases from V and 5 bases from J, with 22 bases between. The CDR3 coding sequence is TGTGCCAGTAGTCCTCCCTTCGGGGGGGGACGCGATCAGCCCCAGCATTTT. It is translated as CASSPPFGGGRDQPQHF.

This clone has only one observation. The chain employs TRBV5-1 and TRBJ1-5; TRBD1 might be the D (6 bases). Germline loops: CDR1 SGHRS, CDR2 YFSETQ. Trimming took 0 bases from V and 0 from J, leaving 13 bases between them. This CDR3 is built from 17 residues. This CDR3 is CASSLAPGGNSNQPQHF. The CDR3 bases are TGCGCCAGCAGCTTGGCCCCGGGGGGCAATAGCAATCAGCCCCAGCATTTT.

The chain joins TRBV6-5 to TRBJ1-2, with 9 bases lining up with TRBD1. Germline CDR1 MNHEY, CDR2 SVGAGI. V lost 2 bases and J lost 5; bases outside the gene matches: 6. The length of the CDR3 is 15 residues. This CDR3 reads CASSYDPGQGYGYTF. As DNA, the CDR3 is TGTGCCAGCAGTTACGACCCGGGACAGGGTTATGGCTACACCTTC.

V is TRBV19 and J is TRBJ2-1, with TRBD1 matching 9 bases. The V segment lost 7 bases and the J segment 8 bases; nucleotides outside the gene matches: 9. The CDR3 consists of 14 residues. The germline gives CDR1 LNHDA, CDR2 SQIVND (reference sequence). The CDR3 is CASKRTGVGYEQFF. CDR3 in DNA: TGTGCCAGTAAGAGGACAGGGGTAGGTTATGAGCAGTTCTTC. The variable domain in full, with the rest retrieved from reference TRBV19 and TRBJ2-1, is DGGITQSPKYLFRKEGQNVTLSCEQNLNHDAMYWYRQDPGQGLRLIYYSQIVNDFQKGDIAEGYSVSREKKESFPLTVTSAQKNPTAFYLCASKRTGVGYEQFFGPGTRLTVL.

CDR3 sequence: CASSPPGPHEKLFF. The CDR3 DNA reads as TGCGCCAGCAGTCCCCCAGGCCCTCATGAAAAACTGTTTTTT. The rearrangement joins TRBV23-1 to TRBJ1-4; D gene uncertain. Being an ORF, TRBV23-1 has a function that is uncertain. The CDR3 extends over 14 amino acids. Trimming shortened V by 4 bases and J by 6 bases, and 12 bases separated the two germline ends.

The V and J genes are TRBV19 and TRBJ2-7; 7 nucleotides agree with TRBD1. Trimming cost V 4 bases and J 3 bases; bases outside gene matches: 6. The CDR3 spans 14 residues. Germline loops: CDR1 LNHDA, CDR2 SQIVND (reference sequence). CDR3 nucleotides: TGTGCCAGTAGTACGAGGACAGGAAACTACGAGCAGTACTTC. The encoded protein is CASSTRTGNYEQYF.

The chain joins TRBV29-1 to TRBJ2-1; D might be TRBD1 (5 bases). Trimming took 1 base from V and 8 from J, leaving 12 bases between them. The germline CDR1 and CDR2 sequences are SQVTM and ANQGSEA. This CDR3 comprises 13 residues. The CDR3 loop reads CSVEGEGVDEQFF. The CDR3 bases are TGCAGCGTTGAAGGGGAAGGGGTCGATGAGCAGTTCTTC.

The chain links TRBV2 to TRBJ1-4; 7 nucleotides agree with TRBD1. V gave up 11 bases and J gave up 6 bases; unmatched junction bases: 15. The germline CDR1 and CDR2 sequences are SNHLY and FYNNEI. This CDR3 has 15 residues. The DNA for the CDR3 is TGTGCCGGTAGCAGAGTAGGGGACAGTGATGAAAAACTGTTTTTT. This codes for CAGSRVGDSDEKLFF.

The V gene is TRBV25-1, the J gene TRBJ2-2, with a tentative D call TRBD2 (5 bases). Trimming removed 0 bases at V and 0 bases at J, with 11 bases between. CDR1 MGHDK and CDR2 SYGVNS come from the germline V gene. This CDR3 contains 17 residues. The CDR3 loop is CASSEYVGGPNTGELFF. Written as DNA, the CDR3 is TGTGCCAGCAGTGAATATGTAGGAGGTCCGAACACCGGGGAGCTGTTTTTT.

CDR3 DNA sequence: TGTGCCATCAGCGCCTCGGGGAGAGAGACCCAGTACTTC. Its protein product is CAISASGRETQYF. The chain recombines TRBV10-3 with TRBJ2-5, with a tentative D call TRBD2 (5 bases). The ends were cut back, 6 bases at V and 4 bases at J, with 12 bases in the middle. The CDR3 extends over 13 amino acids. Germline CDR1 reads ENHRY; CDR2 reads SYGVKD.

The CDR3 DNA follows: TGCGCCAGCAGCTTGGGCCTAATTAGGGGGCAGGACGAGCAGTACTTC. Amino acid sequence: CASSLGLIRGQDEQYF. The rearrangement links TRBV5-1 to TRBJ2-7; 7 positions match TRBD1. J was trimmed by 5 bases and V by 0 bases; bases with no gene match: 11. Per germline, CDR1 SGHRS and CDR2 YFSETQ. This CDR3 has 16 amino acids. The full variable domain, in which reference TRBV5-1 and TRBJ2-7 provide the parts outside the CDR3, is KAGVTQTPRYLIKTRGQQVTLSCSPISGHRSVSWYQQTPGQGLQFLFEYFSETQRNKGNFPGRFSGRQFSNSRSEMNVSTLELGDSALYLCASSLGLIRGQDEQYFGPGTRLTVT.

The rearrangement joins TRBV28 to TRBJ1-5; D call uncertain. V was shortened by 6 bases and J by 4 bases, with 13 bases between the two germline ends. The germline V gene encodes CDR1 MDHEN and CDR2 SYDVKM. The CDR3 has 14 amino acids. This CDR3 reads CASSSRAENQPQHF. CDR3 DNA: TGTGCCAGCAGCTCACGTGCGGAAAATCAGCCCCAGCATTTT.

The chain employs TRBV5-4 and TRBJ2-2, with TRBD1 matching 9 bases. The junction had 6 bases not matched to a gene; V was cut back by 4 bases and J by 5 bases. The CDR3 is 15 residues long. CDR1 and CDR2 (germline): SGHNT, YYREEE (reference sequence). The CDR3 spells CASSQRDRVTGELFF. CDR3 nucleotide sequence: TGTGCCAGCAGCCAACGGGACAGGGTTACCGGGGAGCTGTTTTTT.

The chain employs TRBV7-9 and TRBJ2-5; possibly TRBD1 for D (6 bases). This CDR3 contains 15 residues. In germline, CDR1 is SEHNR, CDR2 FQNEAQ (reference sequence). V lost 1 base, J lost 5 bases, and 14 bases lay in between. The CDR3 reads CASSLGGGQGETQYF. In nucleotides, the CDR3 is TGTGCCAGCAGCTTAGGAGGCGGGCAGGGGGAGACCCAGTACTTC.

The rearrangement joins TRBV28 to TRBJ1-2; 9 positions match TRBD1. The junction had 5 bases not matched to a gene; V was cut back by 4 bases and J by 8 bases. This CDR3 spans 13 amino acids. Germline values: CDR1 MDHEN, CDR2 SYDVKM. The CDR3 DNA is TGTGCCAGCAGTTCACAGGGGGCGCCCGGCTACACCTTC. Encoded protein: CASSSQGAPGYTF.

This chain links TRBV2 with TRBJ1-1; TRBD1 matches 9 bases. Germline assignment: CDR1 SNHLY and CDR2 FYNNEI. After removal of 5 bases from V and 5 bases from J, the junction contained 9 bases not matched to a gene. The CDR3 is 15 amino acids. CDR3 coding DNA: TGTGCCAGCAGTACACGACAGGGGGATAGTACTGAAGCTTTCTTT. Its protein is CASSTRQGDSTEAFF. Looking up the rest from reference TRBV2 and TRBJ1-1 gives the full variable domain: EPEVTQTPSHQVTQMGQEVILRCVPISNHLYFYWYRQILGQKVEFLVSFYNNEISEKSEIFDDQFSVERPDGSNFTLKIRSTKLEDSAMYFCASSTRQGDSTEAFFGQGTRLTVV.

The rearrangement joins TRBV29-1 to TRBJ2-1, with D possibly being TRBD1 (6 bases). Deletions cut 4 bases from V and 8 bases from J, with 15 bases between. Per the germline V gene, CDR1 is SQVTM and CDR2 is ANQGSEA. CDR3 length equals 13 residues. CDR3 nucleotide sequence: TGCAGCGTTGGGGACATTTTAGGCGATGAGCAGTTCTTC. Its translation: CSVGDILGDEQFF.

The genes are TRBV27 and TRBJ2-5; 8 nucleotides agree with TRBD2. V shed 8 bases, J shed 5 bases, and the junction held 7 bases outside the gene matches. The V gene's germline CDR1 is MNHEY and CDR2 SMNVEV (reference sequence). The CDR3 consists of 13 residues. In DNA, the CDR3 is TGTGCCAGCCGTAGCGGGATCGGGGAGACCCAGTACTTC. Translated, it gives CASRSGIGETQYF.

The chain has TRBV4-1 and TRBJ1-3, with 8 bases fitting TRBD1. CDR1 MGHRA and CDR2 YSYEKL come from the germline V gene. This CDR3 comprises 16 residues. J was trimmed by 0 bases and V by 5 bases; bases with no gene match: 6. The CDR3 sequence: CASSKGQGSSGNTIYF. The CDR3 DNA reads TGCGCCAGCAGCAAAGGACAGGGAAGCTCTGGAAACACCATATATTTT.

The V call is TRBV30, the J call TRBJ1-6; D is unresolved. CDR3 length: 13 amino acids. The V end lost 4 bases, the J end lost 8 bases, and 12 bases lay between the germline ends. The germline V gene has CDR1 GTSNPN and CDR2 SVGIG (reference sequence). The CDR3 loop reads CAWTPTRDSPLHF. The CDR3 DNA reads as TGTGCCTGGACCCCAACGAGAGATTCACCCCTCCACTTT.

In DNA, the CDR3 is TGTGCCAGCAGTGGGCAGCCAGGGTCATATAGCTATGGCTACACCTTC. It codes for CASSGQPGSYSYGYTF. The chain carries TRBV6-1 and TRBJ1-2, with D possibly being TRBD1 (5 bases). V was clipped by 4 bases and J by 4 bases, with 19 bases between them. This CDR3 is 16 amino acids long. Looked up from germline, CDR1 is MNHNS and CDR2 is SASEGT.

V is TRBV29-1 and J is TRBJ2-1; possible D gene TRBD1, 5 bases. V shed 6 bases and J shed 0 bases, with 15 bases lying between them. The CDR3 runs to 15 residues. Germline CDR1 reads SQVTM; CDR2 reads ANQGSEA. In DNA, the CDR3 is TGCAGCGTCCTTTCCAGGGCCAGCTCCTACAATGAGCAGTTCTTC. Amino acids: CSVLSRASSYNEQFF.

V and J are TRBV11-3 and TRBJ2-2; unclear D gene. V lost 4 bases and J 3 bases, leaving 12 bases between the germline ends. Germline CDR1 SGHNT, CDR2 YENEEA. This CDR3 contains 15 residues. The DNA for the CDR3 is TGTGCCAGCAGCTCCGCCGCAGGATACACCGGGGAGCTGTTTTTT. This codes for CASSSAAGYTGELFF.

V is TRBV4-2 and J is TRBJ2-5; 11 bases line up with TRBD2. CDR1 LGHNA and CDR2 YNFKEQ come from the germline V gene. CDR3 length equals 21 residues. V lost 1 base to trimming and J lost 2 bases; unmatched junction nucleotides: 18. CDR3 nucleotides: TGTGCCAGCAGCCAAGTCCCGACTAGCGGGACGACTGCCGCCACTCAAGAGACCCAGTACTTC. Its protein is CASSQVPTSGTTAATQETQYF.

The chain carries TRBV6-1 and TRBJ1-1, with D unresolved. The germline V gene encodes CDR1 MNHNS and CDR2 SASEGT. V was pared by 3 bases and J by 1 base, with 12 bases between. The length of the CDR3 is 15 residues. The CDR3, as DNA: TGTGCCAGCAGTGACCACGGCGGGGAGAACACTGAAGCTTTCTTT. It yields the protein CASSDHGGENTEAFF.